The 13 T cell receptor beta chains presented below share a single source sample, sequenced in a study of shared clonotypes between healthy human individuals. Sequencing was performed with immunoSEQ multiplex PCR; in TCRdb, only in-frame clones are kept and a portion is missing. The sample consists of some 1.4 million clones, roughly 96% of them appearing once. The sequenced sample was naive CD4+ T cells sorted from blood. Sample subset: CD45RA+ positively selected. These receptors were obtained from a man aged 25 to 40 in good health.

V gene TRBV19 combines with J gene TRBJ2-7; weak D call: TRBD1 (6 bases). The CDR3 has 13 residues. Trimming pared 9 bases from V and 1 base from J, leaving 13 bases between. Germline CDR1 reads LNHDA; CDR2 reads SQIVND (reference sequence). The CDR3 nucleotides are TGTGCCAGCCGGGACACACAGTCCTACGAGCAGTACTTC. Translated: CASRDTQSYEQYF.

The V gene is TRBV7-2, the J gene TRBJ2-7; 12 bases line up with TRBD2. Germline V lookup: CDR1 SGHTA, CDR2 FQGNSA. With V trimmed by 6 bases and J by 7 bases, 10 bases remained unmatched. The CDR3 loop spans 15 amino acids. The CDR3 is CASRSRLAGVDEQYF. The CDR3 nucleotides are TGTGCCAGCAGATCCAGACTAGCGGGAGTGGATGAGCAGTACTTC.

The chain joins TRBV11-2 to TRBJ2-3; 7 nucleotides agree with TRBD1. This CDR3 has 16 residues. J gave up 1 base and V 5 bases, and 9 bases lay outside the gene matches. The germline gives CDR1 SGHAT, CDR2 FQNNGV. DNA for the CDR3: TGTGCCAGCAGCGCCGAACAGGGGCACGGCACAGATACGCAGTATTTT. This translates into CASSAEQGHGTDTQYF.

The V call is TRBV11-2, the J call TRBJ2-7; 9 positions match TRBD1. Germline V gives CDR1 SGHAT, CDR2 FQNNGV. V dropped 5 bases and J dropped 3; count of bases not matched to a gene: 17. There are 18 residues in the CDR3. CDR3 in DNA: TGTGCCAGCAGCAAACTGGGACAGGGAAGAGCGGGATTCTACGAGCAGTACTTC. Its protein product is CASSKLGQGRAGFYEQYF. The whole variable domain, filled in from reference TRBV11-2 and TRBJ2-7, reads EAGVAQSPRYKIIEKRQSVAFWCNPISGHATLYWYQQILGQGPKLLIQFQNNGVVDDSQLPKDRFSAERLKGVDSTLKIQPAKLEDSAVYLCASSKLGQGRAGFYEQYFGPGTRLTVT.

This chain uses TRBV18 with TRBJ2-7, with a weak D call TRBD2 (5 bases). CDR1 is KGHSH, CDR2 LQKENI, per germline. Trimming took 0 bases from V and 7 from J, leaving 10 bases between them. The CDR3 length is 13 residues. CDR3 nucleotide sequence: TGTGCCAGCTCACCACCTCCCCCGGGGGAGCAGTACTTC. Amino acid sequence: CASSPPPPGEQYF. Full variable domain (missing parts from reference TRBV18 and TRBJ2-7): NAGVMQNPRHLVRRRGQEARLRCSPMKGHSHVYWYRQLPEEGLKFMVYLQKENIIDESGMPKERFSAEFPKEGPSILRIQQVVRGDSAAYFCASSPPPPGEQYFGPGTRLTVT.

V usage is TRBV7-9 and J usage is TRBJ1-2; no definite D call. This CDR3 region has 12 residues. The V gene's germline CDR1 is SEHNR and CDR2 FQNEAQ (reference sequence). Trimming shortened V by 5 bases and J by 8 bases, and 12 bases separated the two germline ends. For the CDR3, the DNA is TGTGCCAGCAGCCCGGTCAGGCGGGGCTACACCTTC. This encodes CASSPVRRGYTF.

The chain couples TRBV19 to TRBJ2-7; 12 bases agree with TRBD2. J was trimmed by 7 bases and V by 10 bases; bases with no gene match: 8. CDR1 and CDR2 (germline): LNHDA, SQIVND (reference sequence). There are 13 residues in the CDR3. The CDR3, as DNA: TGTGCCACCCGGACTAGCGGGATCGGGGAGCAGTACTTC. Translation gives CATRTSGIGEQYF.

The chain couples TRBV19 to TRBJ2-7, with 10 bases identical to TRBD2. The V and J ends lost 7 bases and 2 bases, in that order; junction bases with no gene match: 23. This CDR3 is built from 20 residues. The V gene's germline CDR1 is LNHDA and CDR2 SQIVND (reference sequence). The CDR3 DNA sequence: TGTGCCAGTATTCAACAAAGAAACCGATCAGGGACTAGCGATCCCTACGAGCAGTACTTC. This gives the protein CASIQQRNRSGTSDPYEQYF.

The V call is TRBV10-1, the J call TRBJ2-5, with 10 bases identical to TRBD1. V shed 6 bases and J 5 bases; nucleotides not matched to a gene: 9. The CDR3 is 15 amino acids. The germline gives CDR1 WNHNN, CDR2 SYGVQD (reference sequence). The CDR3 sequence: CASRPGTGVDETQYF. Written as DNA, the CDR3 is TGCGCCAGCAGGCCCGGGACAGGGGTTGACGAGACCCAGTACTTC.

This rearrangement joins TRBV27 to TRBJ1-2; TRBD1 is a possible D gene (5 bases). V lost 3 bases and J lost 4, with 21 bases in between. CDR1 MNHEY and CDR2 SMNVEV come from the germline V gene (reference sequence). The CDR3 length is 17 residues. Here the CDR3 DNA reads TGTGCCAGCAGTTTGAGAGGGCTGCAGGGTCTAGGCTATGGCTACACCTTC. It codes for CASSLRGLQGLGYGYTF.

The chain joins TRBV4-3 to TRBJ2-2; D is undetermined. This CDR3 spans 15 amino acids. Germline V CDR1 and CDR2: LGHNA, YSLEER. V lost 0 bases to trimming and J lost 2 bases, with 7 bases between them. The CDR3 DNA sequence: TGCGCCAGCAGCCAAGATATTAGTAACACCGGGGAGCTGTTTTTT. This gives the protein CASSQDISNTGELFF.

This clone was counted once. The rearrangement joins TRBV6-5 to TRBJ2-3; 11 bases align to TRBD1. With V trimmed by 6 bases and J by 1 base, 3 bases remained unmatched. Per the germline V gene, CDR1 is MNHEY and CDR2 is SVGAGI. CDR3 length equals 15 residues. This CDR3 reads CASRGTGGGTDTQYF. The DNA for the CDR3 is TGTGCCAGCAGGGGGACAGGGGGAGGCACAGATACGCAGTATTTT.

The rearrangement joins TRBV19 to TRBJ1-5; TRBD1 is a possible D gene (5 bases). CDR3 length equals 13 residues. Germline-derived CDR1 and CDR2 are LNHDA and SQIVND (reference sequence). Trimming stripped 9 bases from V and 4 bases from J, with 13 bases between. The CDR3 here is CARGLSTNQPQHF. The CDR3 coding sequence is TGTGCCAGGGGACTGTCGACGAATCAGCCCCAGCATTTT.